The present entry profiles one TCR beta chain with its context. Its antigen is unidentified. CDR1 is LNHDA and CDR2 is SQIVND in the germline V gene (reference sequence). V was clipped by 3 bases and J by 4 bases, with 9 bases between them. This CDR3 has 13 residues. TCRdb called the RT-PCR reads again in MiXCR, with one record for every CDR3 protein. The table includes 650,000 or so distinct CDR3 sequences, about 14% detected once. The sample belongs to a study of response to subunit inactivated influenza vaccine. Broader study findings: Only a handful of new T cells, the authors suggested, are recruited with each seasonal influenza vaccination.

The chain recombines TRBV19 with TRBJ1-2; D call uncertain. This receptor was obtained from a man aged 50-59 years who received an inactivated influenza vaccine. Here the sequenced sample was PBMCs from blood, taken about 14 days before vaccination. CDR3 coding DNA: TGTGCCAGTAGTATCAAACTGATCTATGGCTACACCTTC. It codes for CASSIKLIYGYTF.